The present TCR beta chain was sequenced within a study of blood T cell repertoires in COVID-19. Only one count was recorded for this clone. This table comes from immunoSEQ multiplex PCR, and its TCRdb copy is limited to in-frame clones, with some not included. This table has a few hundred thousand clones, about 90% appearing once. Per the germline V gene, CDR1 is LNHDA and CDR2 is SQIVND (reference sequence). The CDR3 has 13 amino acids. Trimming removed 7 bases at V and 3 bases at J, with 13 bases between. This TCR was recovered from a woman in her twenties or thirties who had recovered from COVID-19. This chain joins TRBV19 and TRBJ2-7; tentative D call: TRBD2 (6 bases). Sequencing was performed on PBMCs or T cells enriched from blood (not recorded which). The CDR3 nucleotides read TGTGCCAGTAAGGAGACGGGGGACTACGAGCAGTACTTC. It yields the protein CASKETGDYEQYF.